Reported below is one T cell receptor beta chain. No antigen is known for it. The sample comes from a study of PD-1 blockade in classical Hodgkin lymphoma. Study results and caveats: CD4+ TCR diversity climbed significantly by C4D1, unlike CD8+ TCR diversity. Complete responders matched newly diagnosed patients in baseline diversity. Nothing has yet pinned down what causes the repertoire differences, possibly disease activity or prior therapy.

Specified time point: cycle 4 day 1 (C4D1), after 5 to 7 weeks of nivolumab. Exposure to brentuximab vedotin varied, and each patient had relapsed following autologous stem cell transplantation. Data came from immunoSEQ multiplex PCR; TCRdb stores just in-frame clones and leaves some out. Of 19,000 or so clones listed, 80% are singletons. Germline CDR1 is MNHNS and CDR2 is SASEGT. Deletions cut 4 bases from V and 0 bases from J, with 10 bases between. The CDR3 sequence is 15 residues long. The V gene is TRBV6-1, the J gene TRBJ1-5; no reliable D call. Source: peripheral blood mononuclear cells (PBMCs), taken before the fourth cycle of nivolumab. The sequence was obtained from a human donor with classical Hodgkin lymphoma. CDR3 nucleotide sequence: TGTGCCAGCAGTGTTGGACGGATTAGCAATCAGCCCCAGCATTTT. Its protein product is CASSVGRISNQPQHF.